This T cell receptor beta chain was sequenced in a study of blood T cell repertoires in COVID-19. Study-wide context: The study drew acute and convalescent COVID-19 samples from the United States, Italy and Spain. Nucleic acid was either cDNA or gDNA, and it came from T cells, B-cell-depleted T cells, or PBMCs.

Original processing methods: By means of reference gene primer amplification, nucleated cell counts were estimated. Sequencing was performed with immunoSEQ multiplex PCR; in TCRdb, only in-frame clones are kept and a portion is missing. For V, J and clone size, that table is used; D and trimming come from the DNA. In the table there are 200,000 to 300,000 clones, around 85% of which are singletons. The CDR3 totals 17 residues. CDR1 and CDR2 (germline): ENHRY, SYGVKD. Trimming left V 1 base short and J 8 bases short, with 23 bases between. This receptor was taken from a woman aged 25 to 45 who had recovered from COVID-19. Sequenced sample: peripheral blood. V and J are TRBV10-3 and TRBJ1-1, with D uncertain. The CDR3 nucleotides are TGTGCCATCAGTGAGTATTTCGACCCGGGAAGACCTTGGGAAGCTTTCTTT. As protein: CAISEYFDPGRPWEAFF.